This T cell receptor (beta chain) came from a study of T-cell reconstitution after alpha-beta-depleted transplantation in children. General study findings and limits: Most T-cell counts and diversity one year after the transplant came from T cells that were newly produced. Expanded graft clones numbering several hundred reportedly gave rise to alpha-beta T cells about two months after transplant.

CDR3 length: 16 residues. Germline V CDR1 and CDR2: SGHRS, YFSETQ. The V gene lost 0 bases and the J gene lost 4 bases, with 16 bases spanning the gap. A note on this clonotype: Its antigen is not identified.

Preparation of the TCRbeta library used unique molecular identifiers. TCRdb re-called the PCR reads through MiXCR, storing one row per CDR3 protein. Of around 960,000 distinct CDR3 sequences detected, around 30% appear once; the ten largest clones hold 28%. The sequence came from a boy in the first two years of life who had a stem cell transplant for SCID, so the T cells may come from the graft donor. Here the sequenced sample was PBMCs, mostly from graft donor cells, taken 360 days after TCRalphabeta/CD19-depleted stem cell transplant. The V and J genes are TRBV5-1 and TRBJ2-5; TRBD1 might be the D (5 bases). In DNA form, the CDR3 reads TGCGCCAGCAGCTTGGCCGACAGCCGACGTCCAGAGACCCAGTACTTC. Translation: CASSLADSRRPETQYF.